This paragraph reports one TCR beta chain. What it recognizes is unknown. PCR amplification relied on 60 Vbeta primers (plus 13 Jbeta primers). The method was immunoSEQ multiplex PCR; TCRdb's version includes in-frame clones alone and lacks a portion of them. The table shows under 200,000 clones, with 80% to 90% occurring only once. This entry is derived from a study of cytomegalovirus exposure and HLA in healthy donors. CDR1 and CDR2 (germline): GTSNPN, SVGIG (reference sequence). CDR3 size: 12 residues. With 4 bases removed from V and 2 bases from J, the gap between germline ends came to 8 bases. Study-level results: Per published reports, the classifier diagnosed cytomegalovirus status with high specificity and sensitivity. In an earlier analysis, productive rearrangement rates for most beta V segments clustered near 87% or 30%. As a later analysis revealed, most CMV-associated TCR beta chains appeared HLA-restricted.

The chain combines TRBV30 with TRBJ1-1; D not resolved. The origin of this receptor is a woman in her 30s in good health and CMV-seropositive. Sequenced sample: PBMCs. This chain's CDR3 is CAWIRGNTEAFF. The CDR3 nucleotides read TGTGCCTGGATCCGGGGAAACACTGAAGCTTTCTTT.